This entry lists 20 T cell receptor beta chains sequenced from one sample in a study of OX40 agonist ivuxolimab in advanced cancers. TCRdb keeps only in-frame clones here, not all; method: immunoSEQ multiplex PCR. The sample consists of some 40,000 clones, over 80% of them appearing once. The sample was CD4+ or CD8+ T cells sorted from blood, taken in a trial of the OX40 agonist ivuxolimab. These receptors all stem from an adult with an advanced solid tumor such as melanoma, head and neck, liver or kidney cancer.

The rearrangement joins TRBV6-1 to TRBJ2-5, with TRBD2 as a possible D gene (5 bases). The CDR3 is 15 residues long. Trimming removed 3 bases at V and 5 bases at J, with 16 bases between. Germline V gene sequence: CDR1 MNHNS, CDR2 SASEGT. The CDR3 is CASSEGSTRGETQYF. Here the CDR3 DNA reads TGTGCCAGCAGTGAGGGGTCTACCCGCGGGGAGACCCAGTACTTC.

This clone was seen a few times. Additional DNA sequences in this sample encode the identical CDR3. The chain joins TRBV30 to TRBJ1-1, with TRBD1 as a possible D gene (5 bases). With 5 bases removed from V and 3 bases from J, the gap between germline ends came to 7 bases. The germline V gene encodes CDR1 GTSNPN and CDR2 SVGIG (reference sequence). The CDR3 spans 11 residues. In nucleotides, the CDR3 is TGTGCCTGGTCCAGGGACACTGAAGCTTTCTTT. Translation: CAWSRDTEAFF.

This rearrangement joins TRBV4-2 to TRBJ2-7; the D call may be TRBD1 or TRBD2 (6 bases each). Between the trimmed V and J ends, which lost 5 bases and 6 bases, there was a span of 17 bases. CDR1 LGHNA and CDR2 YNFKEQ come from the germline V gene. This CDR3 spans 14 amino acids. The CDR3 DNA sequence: TGTGCCAGCAGCTTGGCCGGAGGGGGAGGCGAGCAGTACTTC. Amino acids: CASSLAGGGGEQYF.

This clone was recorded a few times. The CDR3 spells CASSLVRKNQPQHF. As DNA, the CDR3 is TGTGCCAGCAGTTTGGTGCGGAAAAATCAGCCCCAGCATTTT. This chain connects TRBV28 to TRBJ1-5; D call uncertain. This CDR3 region has 14 residues. Germline assignment: CDR1 MDHEN and CDR2 SYDVKM. Deletions cut 3 bases from V and 4 bases from J, with 10 bases between. Complete variable domain (other parts from reference TRBV28 and TRBJ1-5): DVKVTQSSRYLVKRTGEKVFLECVQDMDHENMFWYRQDPGLGLRLIYFSYDVKMKEKGDIPEGYSVSREKKERFSLILESASTNQTSMYLCASSLVRKNQPQHFGDGTRLSIL.

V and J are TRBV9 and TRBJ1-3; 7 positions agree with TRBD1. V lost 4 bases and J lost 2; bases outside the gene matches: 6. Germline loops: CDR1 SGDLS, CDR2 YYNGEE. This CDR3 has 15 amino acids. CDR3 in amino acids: CASSPGTVTGNTIYF. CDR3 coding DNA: TGTGCCAGCAGCCCAGGGACAGTAACTGGAAACACCATATATTTT.

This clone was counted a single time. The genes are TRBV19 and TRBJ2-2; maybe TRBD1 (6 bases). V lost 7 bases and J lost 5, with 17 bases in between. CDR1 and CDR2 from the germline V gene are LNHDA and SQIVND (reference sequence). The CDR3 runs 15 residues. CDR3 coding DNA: TGTGCCAGTAATCAACAGGGTAGAGGGACCGGGGAGCTGTTTTTT. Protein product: CASNQQGRGTGELFF.

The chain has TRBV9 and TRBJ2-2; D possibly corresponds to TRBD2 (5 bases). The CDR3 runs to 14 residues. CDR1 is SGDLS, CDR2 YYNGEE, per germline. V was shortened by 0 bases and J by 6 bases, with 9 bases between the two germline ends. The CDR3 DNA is TGTGCCAGCAGCGTAGCTCGGGGTCCCGGGGAGCTGTTTTTT. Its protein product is CASSVARGPGELFF.

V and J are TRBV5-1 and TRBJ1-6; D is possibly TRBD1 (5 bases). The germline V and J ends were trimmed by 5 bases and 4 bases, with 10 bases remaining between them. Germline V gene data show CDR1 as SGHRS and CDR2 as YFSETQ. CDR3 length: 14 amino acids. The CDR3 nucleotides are TGCGCCAGCAGGACAGACGTGTATAATTCACCCCTCCACTTT. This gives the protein CASRTDVYNSPLHF.

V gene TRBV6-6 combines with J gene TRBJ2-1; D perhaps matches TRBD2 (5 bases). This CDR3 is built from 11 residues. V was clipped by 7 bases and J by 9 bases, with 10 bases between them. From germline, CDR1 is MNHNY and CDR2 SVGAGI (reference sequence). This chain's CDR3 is CASNEGLEQFF. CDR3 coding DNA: TGTGCCAGCAATGAAGGACTTGAGCAGTTCTTC.

The CDR3 region is CASSQLSSGGLFNEQFF. The DNA for the CDR3 is TGTGCCAGCAGCCAACTTTCTAGCGGGGGGTTGTTTAATGAGCAGTTCTTC. V gene TRBV4-2 combines with J gene TRBJ2-1; 11 bases fit TRBD2. V lost 2 bases to trimming and J lost 7 bases; unmatched junction nucleotides: 10. Germline lookup yields CDR1 LGHNA and CDR2 YNFKEQ. The CDR3 length is 17 residues.

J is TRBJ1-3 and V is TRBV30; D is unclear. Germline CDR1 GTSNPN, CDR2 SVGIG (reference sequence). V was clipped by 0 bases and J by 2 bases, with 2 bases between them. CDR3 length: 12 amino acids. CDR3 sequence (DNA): TGTGCCTGGAGTGTAGCTGGAAACACCATATATTTT. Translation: CAWSVAGNTIYF.

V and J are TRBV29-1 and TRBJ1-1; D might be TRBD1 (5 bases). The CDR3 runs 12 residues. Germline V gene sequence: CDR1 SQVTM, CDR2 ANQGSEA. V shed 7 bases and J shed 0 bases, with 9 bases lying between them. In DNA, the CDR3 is TGCAGCGGCGTGACAGTGAACACTGAAGCTTTCTTT. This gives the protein CSGVTVNTEAFF.

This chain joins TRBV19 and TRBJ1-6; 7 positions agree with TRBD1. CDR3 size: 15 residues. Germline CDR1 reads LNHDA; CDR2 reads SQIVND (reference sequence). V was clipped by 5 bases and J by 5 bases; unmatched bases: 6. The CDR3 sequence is CASSRRQGDNSPLHF. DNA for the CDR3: TGTGCCAGTAGTCGCCGACAGGGTGATAATTCACCCCTCCACTTT. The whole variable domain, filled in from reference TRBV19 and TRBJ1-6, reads DGGITQSPKYLFRKEGQNVTLSCEQNLNHDAMYWYRQDPGQGLRLIYYSQIVNDFQKGDIAEGYSVSREKKESFPLTVTSAQKNPTAFYLCASSRRQGDNSPLHFGNGTRLTVT.

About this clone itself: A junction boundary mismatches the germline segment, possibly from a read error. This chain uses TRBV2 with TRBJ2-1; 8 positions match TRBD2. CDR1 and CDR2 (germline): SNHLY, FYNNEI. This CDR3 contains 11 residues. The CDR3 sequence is CASSPSGGSVF. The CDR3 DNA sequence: TGTGCCAGCAGTCCGTCGGGGGGGTCGGTCTTC.

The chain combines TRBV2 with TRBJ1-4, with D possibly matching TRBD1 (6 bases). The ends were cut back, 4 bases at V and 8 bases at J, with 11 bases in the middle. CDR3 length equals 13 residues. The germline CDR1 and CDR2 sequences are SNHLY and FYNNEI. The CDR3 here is CASSGRGGEKLFF. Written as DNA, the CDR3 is TGTGCCAGCAGTGGCAGGGGAGGAGAAAAACTGTTTTTT. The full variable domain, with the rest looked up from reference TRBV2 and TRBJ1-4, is EPEVTQTPSHQVTQMGQEVILRCVPISNHLYFYWYRQILGQKVEFLVSFYNNEISEKSEIFDDQFSVERPDGSNFTLKIRSTKLEDSAMYFCASSGRGGEKLFFGSGTQLSVL.

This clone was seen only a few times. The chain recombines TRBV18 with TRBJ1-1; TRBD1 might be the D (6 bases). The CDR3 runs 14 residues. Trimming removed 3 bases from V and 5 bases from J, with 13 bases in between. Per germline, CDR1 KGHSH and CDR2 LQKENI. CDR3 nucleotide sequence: TGTGCCAGCTCACCTCCGGGGGCTTGGACTGAAGCTTTCTTT. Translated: CASSPPGAWTEAFF.

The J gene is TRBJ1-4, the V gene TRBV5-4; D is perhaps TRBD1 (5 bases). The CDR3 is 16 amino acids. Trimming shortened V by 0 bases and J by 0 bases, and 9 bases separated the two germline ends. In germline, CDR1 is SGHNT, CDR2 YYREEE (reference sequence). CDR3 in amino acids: CASSLDGDPTNEKLFF. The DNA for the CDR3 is TGTGCCAGCAGCTTGGATGGGGACCCAACTAATGAAAAACTGTTTTTT.

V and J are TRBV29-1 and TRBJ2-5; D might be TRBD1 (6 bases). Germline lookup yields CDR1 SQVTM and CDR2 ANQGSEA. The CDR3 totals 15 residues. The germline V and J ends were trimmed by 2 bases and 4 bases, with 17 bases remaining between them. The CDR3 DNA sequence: TGCAGCGTTGAACGGGCAACAGGGTGGTCAGAGACCCAGTACTTC. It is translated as CSVERATGWSETQYF.

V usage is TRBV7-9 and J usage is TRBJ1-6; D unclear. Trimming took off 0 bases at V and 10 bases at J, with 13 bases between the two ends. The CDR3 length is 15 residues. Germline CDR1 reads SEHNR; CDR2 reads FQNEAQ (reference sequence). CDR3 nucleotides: TGTGCCAGCAGCTTAGCCCCGCTGATGGGGTCACCCCTCCACTTT. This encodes CASSLAPLMGSPLHF.

In nucleotides, the CDR3 is TGTGCCTGGAGTGTATTCCCCCCGGATAAGCAGTACTTC. Protein product: CAWSVFPPDKQYF. The chain couples TRBV30 to TRBJ2-7; D unclear. Germline lookup yields CDR1 GTSNPN and CDR2 SVGIG (reference sequence). Trimming took 0 bases from V and 8 from J, leaving 14 bases between them. The CDR3 runs 13 residues.